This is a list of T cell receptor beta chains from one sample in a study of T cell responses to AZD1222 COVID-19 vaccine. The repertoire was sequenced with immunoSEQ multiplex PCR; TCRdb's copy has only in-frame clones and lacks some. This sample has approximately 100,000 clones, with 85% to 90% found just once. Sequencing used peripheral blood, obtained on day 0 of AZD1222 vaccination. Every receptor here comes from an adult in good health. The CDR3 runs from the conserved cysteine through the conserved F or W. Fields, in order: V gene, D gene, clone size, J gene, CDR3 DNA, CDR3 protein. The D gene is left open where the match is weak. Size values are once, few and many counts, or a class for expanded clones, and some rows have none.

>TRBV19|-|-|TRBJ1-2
TGTGCCAGTAACCGATGGGGTCACGAGTATGGCTACACCTTC
CASNRWGHEYGYTF
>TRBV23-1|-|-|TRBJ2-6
TGCGCCAGAAGGGACGGCCCATCTGGGGCCAACGTCCTGACTTTC
CARRDGPSGANVLTF
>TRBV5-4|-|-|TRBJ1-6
TGTGCCAGCAGCTTGGGAGGGCCGGGCAATTCACCCCTCCACTTT
CASSLGGPGNSPLHF
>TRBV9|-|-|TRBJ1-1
TGTGCCAGCAGCGTAGCGGACAGCAACACTGAAGCTTTCTTT
CASSVADSNTEAFF
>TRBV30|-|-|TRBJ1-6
TGTGCCTTAACCCCGGGTGTGAATTCACCCCTCCACTTT
CALTPGVNSPLHF
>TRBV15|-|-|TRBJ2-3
TGTGCCACCAGCAGAGATCACAGGGATACGCAGTATTTT
CATSRDHRDTQYF
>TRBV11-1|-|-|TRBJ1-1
TGTGCCAGCAGCCCCGTGAGGACGAACACTGAAGCTTTCTTT
CASSPVRTNTEAFF
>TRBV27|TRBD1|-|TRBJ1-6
TGTGCCAGCAGTTTACTGGAGGGGGCCCTTAGGAATTCACCCCTCCACTTT
CASSLLEGALRNSPLHF
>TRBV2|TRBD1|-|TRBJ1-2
TGTGCCAGCAGGGGACAGGGGGCGCGAGGCTACACCTTC
CASRGQGARGYTF
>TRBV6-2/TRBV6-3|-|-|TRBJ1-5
TGTGCCAGCAGTTACTACGGGGTGGCATCCGATCAGCCCCAGCATTTT
CASSYYGVASDQPQHF
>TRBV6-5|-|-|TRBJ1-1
TGTGCCAGCAGTCGACGGGGGGACCTGAACACTGAAGCTTTCTTT
CASSRRGDLNTEAFF
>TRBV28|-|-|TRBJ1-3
TGTGCCAGCAGCCTGGGCGGTGGAAACACCATATATTTT
CASSLGGGNTIYF
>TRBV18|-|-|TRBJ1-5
TGTGCCAGCTCTCCCCCAGGCAGCAATCAGCCCCAGCATTTT
CASSPPGSNQPQHF
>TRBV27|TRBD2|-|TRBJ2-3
TGTGCCAGCAGTGATAGGACTAGCGGGGGGGAATCAGATACGCAGTATTTT
CASSDRTSGGESDTQYF
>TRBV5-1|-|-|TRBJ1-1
TGCGCCAGCAGCCCCCTCCGGGGGGGGAACACTGAAGCTTTCTTT
CASSPLRGGNTEAFF
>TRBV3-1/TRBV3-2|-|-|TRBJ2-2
TGTGCCAGCAGCTCTGACTGGGACGGGGAGCTGTTTTTT
CASSSDWDGELFF
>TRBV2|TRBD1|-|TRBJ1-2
TGTGCCAGCCCAGGGGGCGACTATGGCTACACCTTC
CASPGGDYGYTF
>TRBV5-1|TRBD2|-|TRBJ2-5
TGCGCCAGCAGCTTGGGGGGACTAGCGGGGGCTACCCAGTACTTC
CASSLGGLAGATQYF
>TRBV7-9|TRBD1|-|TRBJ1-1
TGTGCCAGCAGCCTCAAGGGACAGTTCATGAACACTGAAGCTTTCTTT
CASSLKGQFMNTEAFF
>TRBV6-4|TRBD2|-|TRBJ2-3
TGTGCCACCGAGGGACTAGCGGGTGCAGATACGCAGTATTTT
CATEGLAGADTQYF
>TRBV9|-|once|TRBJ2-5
TGTGCCAGCAGCGCCGGCGGTTGGGGAGAGACCCAGTACTTC
CASSAGGWGETQYF
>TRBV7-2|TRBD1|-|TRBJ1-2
TGTGCCAGCAGCTCAGACAGGGGGCAATATGGCTACACCTTC
CASSSDRGQYGYTF
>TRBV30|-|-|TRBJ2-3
TGTGCCTGGAGTGAGAGAGATACGCAGTATTTT
CAWSERDTQYF
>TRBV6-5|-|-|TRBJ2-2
TGTGCCAGCAGTTCCCGGGGGGCTGGCACCGGGGAGCTGTTTTTT
CASSSRGAGTGELFF
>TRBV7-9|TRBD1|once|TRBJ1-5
TGTGCCAGCAGCTTGGGACAGCCCCGCGGGCAGCCCCAGCATTTT
CASSLGQPRGQPQHF
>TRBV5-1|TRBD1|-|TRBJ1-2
TGCGCCAGCAGCCCCGACGGGACAGGCTATGGCTACACCTTC
CASSPDGTGYGYTF
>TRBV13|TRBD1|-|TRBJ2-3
TGTGCCAGCAGCTCCAAGGACAGGGGGACGACAGATACGCAGTATTTT
CASSSKDRGTTDTQYF
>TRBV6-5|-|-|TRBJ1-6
TGTGCCAGCCGTCGGGGTTCGTCCCTTAATTCACCCCTCCACTTT
CASRRGSSLNSPLHF
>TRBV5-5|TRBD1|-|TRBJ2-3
TGTGCCAGCAGTAGACAGGGAAGCACAGATACGCAGTATTTT
CASSRQGSTDTQYF
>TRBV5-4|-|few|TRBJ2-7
TGTGCCAGCAGACAAGACATCCTCTCCTACGAGCAGTACTTC
CASRQDILSYEQYF
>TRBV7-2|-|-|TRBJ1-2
TGTGCCAGTTCTCAGGGAAGGGACGGCTACACCTTC
CASSQGRDGYTF
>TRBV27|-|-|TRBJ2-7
TGTGCCAGCAGTTCGCCGGCAGGGGCCGACTACGAGCAGTACTTC
CASSSPAGADYEQYF
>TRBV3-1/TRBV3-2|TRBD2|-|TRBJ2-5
TGTGCCAGCAGCCAAGGAGGAGCGGGGGGGCTGGAGACCCAGTACTTC
CASSQGGAGGLETQYF
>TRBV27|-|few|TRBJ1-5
TGTGCCAGCAGTTTCAGCGCGGGGAAGCCCCAGCATTTT
CASSFSAGKPQHF
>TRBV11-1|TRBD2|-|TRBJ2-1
TGTGCCAGCAGCCCCTCCCGGATGCTAGCGGTCGACGAGCAGTTCTTC
CASSPSRMLAVDEQFF
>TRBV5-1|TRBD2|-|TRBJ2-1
TGCGCCAGCAGCCTTAGGACTAGCTCCGTTTCCCGCAATGAGCAGTTCTTC
CASSLRTSSVSRNEQFF
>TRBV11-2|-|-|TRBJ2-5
TGTGCCAGCAGCTCCCTTGCCCAAGAGACCCAGTACTTC
CASSSLAQETQYF
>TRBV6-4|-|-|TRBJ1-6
TGTGCCAGCAGTGACGGGGCGAATTCACCCCTCCACTTT
CASSDGANSPLHF
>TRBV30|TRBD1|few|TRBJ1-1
TGTGCCTGGAGTGTCGGGGGAGGACAGGTCAAAGCTTTCTTT
CAWSVGGGQVKAFF
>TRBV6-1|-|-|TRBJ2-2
TGTGCCAGCAGTGAGGGGGGAACCGGGGAGCTGTTTTTT
CASSEGGTGELFF
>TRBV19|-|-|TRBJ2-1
TGTGCCAGTAGTATGGGGACTCTCTACAATGAGCAGTTCTTC
CASSMGTLYNEQFF
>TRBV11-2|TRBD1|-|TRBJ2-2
TGTGCCAGCAGCCACCCAACAGGGGCAACCGGGGAGCTGTTTTTT
CASSHPTGATGELFF
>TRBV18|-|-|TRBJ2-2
TGTGCCAGCTCACTCACAGGGTTCCCCAACACCGGGGAGCTGTTTTTT
CASSLTGFPNTGELFF